Listed below are T cell receptor beta chains from one sample, sequenced in a study of a mutant IDH1 vaccine in newly diagnosed glioma. Their cognate antigens are unknown. Sequencing was performed with immunoSEQ multiplex PCR; in TCRdb, only in-frame clones are kept and a portion is missing. The table lists just over 35,000 clones, about 80% of them singletons, with about 16% in the top ten. The sequencing used peripheral blood mononuclear cells (PBMCs), collected from a glioma patient whose treatment included an IDH1 peptide vaccine. All receptors come from a woman in her twenties or thirties with glioma. Some clones in this sample may be carry-over from other donors' samples. Both conserved end residues are part of each CDR3. The D gene is left open where the match is weak. Some rows mark clone size as missing; the rest say once, few, many or name a class of expanded clone.

>TRBJ1-1|NA|few|TRBV30
TGTGCCTGGAGTGGCCGGAGGAACACTGAAGCTTTCTTT
CAWSGRRNTEAFF
>TRBJ2-2|NA|NA|TRBV5-1
TGCGCCAGCAGTTCACCCGGAGGTACAGAGGGAAGAGCTGGGGAGCTGTTTTTT
CASSSPGGTEGRAGELFF
>TRBJ2-7|NA|NA|TRBV4-1
TGCGCCAGCAGCCAAGAGGCAGCGTTCTCCTACGAGCAGTACTTC
CASSQEAAFSYEQYF
>TRBJ2-7|NA|NA|TRBV4-2
TGTGCCAGCAGCCAAGAGGGAGTGGACGAGCAGTACTTC
CASSQEGVDEQYF
>TRBJ2-5|TRBD2|NA|TRBV27
TGTGCCAGCAGTCTCGGACTAGCGGAAGAGACCCAGTACTTC
CASSLGLAEETQYF
>TRBJ2-1|NA|once|TRBV7-2
TGTGCCAGCAGCTTAATTGGGAGCTCCTACAATGAGCAGTTCTTC
CASSLIGSSYNEQFF
>TRBJ2-7|TRBD2|NA|TRBV2
TGTGCCAGCAGTGAGATAGCGGGGGGCTACGAGCAGTACTTC
CASSEIAGGYEQYF
>TRBJ2-7|NA|few|TRBV30
TGTGCCTGCAAGACAGACTACTCCTACGAGCAGTACTTC
CACKTDYSYEQYF
>TRBJ2-2|TRBD1|NA|TRBV9
TGTGCCAGCAGCCGACAGGGATCCGGGGAGCTGTTTTTT
CASSRQGSGELFF
>TRBJ1-2|TRBD1|NA|TRBV6-6
TGTGCCAGCAGTTACCAGAGGGGGCAGGGCTATGGCTACACCTTC
CASSYQRGQGYGYTF
>TRBJ2-1|TRBD1|once|TRBV25-1
TGTGCCAGCAGTGGCAGGGGGAGTAATGAGCAGTTCTTC
CASSGRGSNEQFF
>TRBJ1-5|NA|NA|TRBV19
TGTGCCAGTACCCCGGGACCACTGGGGAGGCCCCAGCATTTT
CASTPGPLGRPQHF
>TRBJ2-1|TRBD1|NA|TRBV30
TGTGCCTTGGACAGGACCTACAATGAGCAGTTCTTC
CALDRTYNEQFF
>TRBJ1-1|NA|NA|TRBV6-5
TGTGCCAGCAGCCGACAGAAGTTGAACACTGAAGCTTTCTTT
CASSRQKLNTEAFF
>TRBJ1-3|TRBD1|NA|TRBV2
TGTGCCAGCAGACTGGACAGGAGCTCTGGAAACACCATATATTTT
CASRLDRSSGNTIYF
>TRBJ2-7|TRBD1|NA|TRBV7-6
TGTGCCAGCAGCGACAGGGGCGAGCAGTACTTC
CASSDRGEQYF
>TRBJ1-1|NA|NA|TRBV30
TGTGCCTGGAGGCAGGGGAACACTGAAGCTTTCTTT
CAWRQGNTEAFF
>TRBJ1-4|NA|NA|TRBV7-9
TGTGCCAGCAGCTTACTGGGGGCAGGTGGTGAAAAACTGTTTTTT
CASSLLGAGGEKLFF
>TRBJ2-4|NA|NA|TRBV2
TGTGCCAGCAGTTTGCAGGGGAGGTACTTC
CASSLQGRYF
>TRBJ2-2|TRBD2|NA|TRBV11-2
TGTGCCAGCAGCTTAGAACTAGCGGGGGTCACCGGGGAGCTGTTTTTT
CASSLELAGVTGELFF
>TRBJ2-4|NA|NA|TRBV9
TGTGCCAGCAGCGTAGGGGCTAGCAGGTCAAACATTCAGTACTTC
CASSVGASRSNIQYF
>TRBJ2-1|NA|NA|TRBV6-1
TGTGCCAGCAGTACAGCGGCCCCCTCCAATGAGCAGTTCTTC
CASSTAAPSNEQFF
>TRBJ2-7|NA|NA|TRBV9
TGTGCCAGCAGCGTAGGTAGTACCTACGAGCAGTACTTC
CASSVGSTYEQYF